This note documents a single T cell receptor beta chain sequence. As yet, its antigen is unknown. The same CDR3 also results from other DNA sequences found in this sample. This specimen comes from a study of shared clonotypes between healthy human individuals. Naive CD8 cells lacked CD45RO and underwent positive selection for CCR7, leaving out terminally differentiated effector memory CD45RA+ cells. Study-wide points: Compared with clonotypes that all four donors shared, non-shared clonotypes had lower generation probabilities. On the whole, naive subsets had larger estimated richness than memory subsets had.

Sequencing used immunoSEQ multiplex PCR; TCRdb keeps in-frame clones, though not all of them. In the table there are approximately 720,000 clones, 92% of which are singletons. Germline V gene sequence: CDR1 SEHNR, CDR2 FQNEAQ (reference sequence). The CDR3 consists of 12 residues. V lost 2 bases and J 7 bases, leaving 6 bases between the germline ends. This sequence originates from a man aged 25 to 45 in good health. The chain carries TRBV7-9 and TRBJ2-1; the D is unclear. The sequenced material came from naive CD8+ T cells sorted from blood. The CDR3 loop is CASSLRSNEQFF. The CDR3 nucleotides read TGTGCCAGCAGCTTACGATCGAATGAGCAGTTCTTC.